Below are 21 T cell receptor beta chains sequenced from a single sample in a study of blood T cell repertoires in COVID-19. Clones were read by immunoSEQ multiplex PCR, and TCRdb kept only the in-frame ones, dropping some. The data hold roughly 80,000 clones, with roughly 82% observed a single time. Sequencing was done on a sample of peripheral blood. These receptors were collected from a human donor in a cohort sampled during active COVID-19.

The genes are TRBV5-1 and TRBJ2-3; the match to TRBD1 covers 12 bases. Per germline, CDR1 SGHRS and CDR2 YFSETQ. The CDR3 loop spans 17 amino acids. The junction had 7 bases not matched to a gene; V was cut back by 2 bases and J by 3 bases. The chain's CDR3 is CASSFLGQGAETDTQYF. The CDR3 DNA reads TGCGCCAGCAGCTTCCTGGGACAGGGGGCTGAGACAGATACGCAGTATTTT.

This chain uses TRBV4-1 with TRBJ2-3; possible D gene TRBD1, 6 bases. Germline values: CDR1 MGHRA, CDR2 YSYEKL. The CDR3 covers 13 residues. The ends were cut back, 3 bases at V and 8 bases at J, with 12 bases in the middle. The DNA for the CDR3 is TGCGCCAGCAGCCACCCGGGACATTCTACGCAGTATTTT. It specifies CASSHPGHSTQYF.

This clone turned up a few times. The rearrangement links TRBV13 to TRBJ2-7; D remains unclear. The CDR3 covers 16 residues. The germline gives CDR1 PRHDT, CDR2 FYEKMQ (reference sequence). The V end was cut by 2 bases, the J end by 1 base, with 15 bases between. The CDR3 region has the DNA TGTGCCAGCAGCTTATCCGCCAGTATCCGTTCCTACGAGCAGTACTTC. Its translation: CASSLSASIRSYEQYF.

The rearrangement links TRBV3-1 (or the pseudogene TRBV3-2) to TRBJ2-5; D is possibly TRBD1 (5 bases). Per germline, CDR1 LGHDT and CDR2 YNNKEL (reference sequence). With 4 bases removed from V and 4 bases from J, the gap between germline ends came to 19 bases. The CDR3 is 16 amino acids. The DNA of the CDR3 is TGTGCCAGCAGCCCCAGAGAAGGAGTCAGGGTAGAGACCCAGTACTTC. This codes for CASSPREGVRVETQYF.

J is TRBJ2-7 and V is TRBV19; 11 bases fit TRBD1. The CDR3 consists of 10 residues. The germline V gene has CDR1 LNHDA and CDR2 SQIVND (reference sequence). The CDR3 region has the DNA TGTGCCAGTAGACGGACAGGGGGCTTGGTC. It translates to CASRRTGGLV.

This clone was found a few times. The rearrangement links TRBV28 to TRBJ2-7; 8 bases align to TRBD2. The CDR3 runs to 16 residues. Per the germline V gene, CDR1 is MDHEN and CDR2 is SYDVKM. J lost 0 bases, V lost 6 bases, and 10 bases had no gene match. For the CDR3, the DNA is TGTGCCAGCAGCCGGGGGGGATTGCCGAGCTCCTACGAGCAGTACTTC. It specifies CASSRGGLPSSYEQYF. The variable domain in full, completed from reference TRBV28 and TRBJ2-7, reads DVKVTQSSRYLVKRTGEKVFLECVQDMDHENMFWYRQDPGLGLRLIYFSYDVKMKEKGDIPEGYSVSREKKERFSLILESASTNQTSMYLCASSRGGLPSSYEQYFGPGTRLTVT.

The chain carries TRBV5-6 and TRBJ2-6; a weak D match, TRBD1 (6 bases). V was cut by 4 bases and J by 2 bases, with 10 bases left in between. There are 15 residues in the CDR3. CDR1 is SGHDT, CDR2 YYEEEE, per germline. The CDR3 sequence is CASSQTGPGANVLTF. Here the CDR3 DNA reads TGTGCCAGCAGCCAGACAGGACCTGGGGCCAACGTCCTGACTTTC.

This chain joins TRBV7-9 and TRBJ1-4, with D uncertain. Germline CDR1 SEHNR, CDR2 FQNEAQ (reference sequence). V lost 1 base to trimming and J lost 11 bases, with 11 bases between them. The CDR3 covers 13 residues. Here the CDR3 DNA reads TGTGCCAGCAGCTTAGTGAGAGAGATCAAACTGTTTTTT. Encoded protein: CASSLVREIKLFF.

The chain couples TRBV7-2 to TRBJ2-7; 10 bases line up with TRBD2. With V trimmed by 5 bases and J by 3 bases, 7 bases remained unmatched. The CDR3 contains 15 residues. CDR1 SGHTA and CDR2 FQGNSA come from the germline V gene. CDR3 sequence (DNA): TGTGCCAGCAGCCAAGGACTAGCGGACTACTACGAGCAGTACTTC. This translates into CASSQGLADYYEQYF.

J is TRBJ2-1 and V is TRBV7-2, with a tentative D call TRBD2 (5 bases). Per the germline V gene, CDR1 is SGHTA and CDR2 is FQGNSA. The CDR3 is 14 amino acids. V gave up 3 bases and J gave up 7 bases, with 13 bases separating them. CDR3 protein: CASSFSGVANEQFF. In DNA form, the CDR3 reads TGTGCCAGCAGCTTTAGTGGGGTAGCGAATGAGCAGTTCTTC.

The chain couples TRBV28 to TRBJ2-7; TRBD2 aligns across 13 bases. J lost 2 bases, V lost 6 bases, and 4 bases had no gene match. Germline V gene sequence: CDR1 MDHEN, CDR2 SYDVKM. The CDR3 length is 15 residues. CDR3: CASRSTSGGAYEQYF. The CDR3 DNA sequence: TGTGCCAGCAGGTCTACTAGCGGGGGGGCCTACGAGCAGTACTTC.

This chain uses TRBV19 with TRBJ1-6, with 12 bases matching TRBD1. The CDR3 runs to 18 residues. The germline gives CDR1 LNHDA, CDR2 SQIVND (reference sequence). With 5 bases clipped from V and 7 bases from J, the junction kept 12 bases outside the gene matches. CDR3 sequence (DNA): TGTGCCAGTAGTTCTCCGGGACAGGGGGCTGGAGGGAATTCACCCCTCCACTTT. Translation: CASSSPGQGAGGNSPLHF.

The chain joins TRBV5-1 to TRBJ2-7; 10 positions agree with TRBD2. The CDR3 is 15 residues long. The germline V gene encodes CDR1 SGHRS and CDR2 YFSETQ. Trimming cost V 5 bases and J 6 bases; bases outside gene matches: 11. The CDR3 protein is CASRTDPGLATEQYF. CDR3 bases: TGCGCCAGCAGAACGGACCCGGGACTAGCGACCGAGCAGTACTTC.

The chain combines TRBV7-2 with TRBJ2-3; D might be TRBD2 (6 bases). The CDR3 is made up of 15 amino acids. V was trimmed by 3 bases and J by 4 bases, leaving 14 bases between them. CDR1 SGHTA and CDR2 FQGNSA come from the germline V gene. In DNA, the CDR3 is TGTGCCAGCAGCTTCAGCGCGGGGTTCGCAGATACGCAGTATTTT. It codes for CASSFSAGFADTQYF. Full variable domain (rest looked up from reference TRBV7-2 and TRBJ2-3): GAGVSQSPSNKVTEKGKDVELRCDPISGHTALYWYRQSLGQGLEFLIYFQGNSAPDKSGLPSDRFSAERTGGSVSTLTIQRTQQEDSAVYLCASSFSAGFADTQYFGPGTRLTVL.

The chain recombines TRBV19 with TRBJ1-1; maybe TRBD1 (6 bases). The length of the CDR3 is 13 residues. Germline loops: CDR1 LNHDA, CDR2 SQIVND (reference sequence). The V end lost 8 bases, the J end lost 1 base, and 11 bases lay between the germline ends. The CDR3 reads CASARTENTEAFF. The CDR3 bases are TGTGCCAGTGCTCGGACAGAGAACACTGAAGCTTTCTTT. The full variable domain, in which reference TRBV19 and TRBJ1-1 provide the parts outside the CDR3, is DGGITQSPKYLFRKEGQNVTLSCEQNLNHDAMYWYRQDPGQGLRLIYYSQIVNDFQKGDIAEGYSVSREKKESFPLTVTSAQKNPTAFYLCASARTENTEAFFGQGTRLTVV.

The rearrangement links TRBV20-1 to TRBJ2-2, with D perhaps matching TRBD1 (6 bases). CDR3 length: 13 residues. The V and J ends lost 5 bases and 7 bases respectively, with 14 bases between them. CDR1 DFQATT and CDR2 SNEGSKA come from the germline V gene (reference sequence). For the CDR3, the DNA is TGCAGTGCTTGTGGACAGTCCGGCGGGGAGCTGTTTTTT. Translating it yields CSACGQSGGELFF.

The gene calls are TRBV5-8 and TRBJ2-7; no definite D call. In germline, CDR1 is SGHTS, CDR2 YDEGEE. The CDR3 spans 13 residues. Trimming took off 1 base at V and 1 base at J, with 6 bases between the two ends. The CDR3 sequence: CASSLWQSYEQYF. CDR3 sequence (DNA): TGTGCCAGCAGCTTGTGGCAGTCCTACGAGCAGTACTTC.

The J gene is TRBJ2-3, the V gene TRBV10-3, with D uncertain. There are 14 residues in the CDR3. Per the germline V gene, CDR1 is ENHRY and CDR2 is SYGVKD. Trimming stripped 2 bases from V and 1 base from J, with 7 bases between. This CDR3 is CAISERHRTDTQYF. The CDR3 DNA is TGTGCCATCAGTGAGAGACACCGCACAGATACGCAGTATTTT.

The gene calls are TRBV7-3 and TRBJ2-5; D perhaps matches TRBD2 (5 bases). Germline V CDR1 and CDR2: SGHTA, FQGTGA. Trimming took off 2 bases at V and 4 bases at J, with 23 bases between the two ends. This CDR3 is 18 amino acids long. CDR3 coding DNA: TGTGCCAGCAGCTTACGGTCCCCTGGTGCTAGCTATAGAGAGACCCAGTACTTC. It encodes CASSLRSPGASYRETQYF. The variable domain in full, completed from reference TRBV7-3 and TRBJ2-5, reads GAGVSQTPSNKVTEKGKYVELRCDPISGHTALYWYRQSLGQGPEFLIYFQGTGAADDSGLPNDRFFAVRPEGSVSTLKIQRTERGDSAVYLCASSLRSPGASYRETQYFGPGTRLLVL.

As DNA, the CDR3 is TGCGCCAGCAGCCGAGCTATGGGACAGGGGGACAATGAGCAGTTCTTC. It specifies CASSRAMGQGDNEQFF. The gene calls are TRBV4-1 and TRBJ2-1, with 11 bases matching TRBD1. The CDR3 is 16 amino acids. Trimming took 4 bases from V and 5 from J; bases not matched to a gene: 7. Germline lookup yields CDR1 MGHRA and CDR2 YSYEKL.

The J gene is TRBJ2-1, the V gene TRBV5-6, with D possibly being TRBD1 (5 bases). Germline V gene sequence: CDR1 SGHDT, CDR2 YYEEEE. CDR3 length: 13 amino acids. V lost 4 bases and J lost 7, with 12 bases in between. CDR3 DNA: TGTGCCAGCAGCAGGGGCATCGAAAATGAGCAGTTCTTC. It encodes CASSRGIENEQFF. Using reference TRBV5-6 and TRBJ2-1 for the parts outside the CDR3, the full variable domain is DAGVTQSPTHLIKTRGQQVTLRCSPKSGHDTVSWYQQALGQGPQFIFQYYEEEERQRGNFPDRFSGHQFPNYSSELNVNALLLGDSALYLCASSRGIENEQFFGPGTRLTVL.